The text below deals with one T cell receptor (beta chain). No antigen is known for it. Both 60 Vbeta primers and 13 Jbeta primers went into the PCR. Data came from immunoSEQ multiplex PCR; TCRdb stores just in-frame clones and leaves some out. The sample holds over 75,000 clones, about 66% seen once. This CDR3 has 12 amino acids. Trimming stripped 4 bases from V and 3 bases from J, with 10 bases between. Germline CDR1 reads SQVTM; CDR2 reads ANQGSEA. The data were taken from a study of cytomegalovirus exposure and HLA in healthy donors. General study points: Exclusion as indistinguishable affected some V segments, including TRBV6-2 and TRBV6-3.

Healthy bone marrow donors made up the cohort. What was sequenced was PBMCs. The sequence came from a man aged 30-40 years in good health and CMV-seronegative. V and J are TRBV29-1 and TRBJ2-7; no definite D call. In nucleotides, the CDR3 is TGCAGCGTTGCTTTGTCTGTCTACGAGCAGTACTTC. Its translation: CSVALSVYEQYF.